The 13 T cell receptor beta chains given below trace back to one sample, sequenced in a study of OX40 agonist ivuxolimab in advanced cancers. Clones were read by immunoSEQ multiplex PCR, and TCRdb kept only the in-frame ones, dropping some. In the table there are about 92,000 clones, 90% to 95% of which are singletons. Specimen: CD4+ or CD8+ T cells sorted from blood, collected in a trial of the OX40 agonist ivuxolimab. All receptors come from an adult with an advanced solid tumor such as melanoma, head and neck, liver or kidney cancer.

With respect to this clone: The same CDR3 is also encoded by other DNA sequences in this sample. The V call is TRBV7-2, the J call TRBJ2-7; D is uncertain. CDR1 is SGHTA and CDR2 is FQGNSA in the germline V gene. The CDR3 spans 14 residues. The germline V and J ends were trimmed by 1 base and 2 bases, with 9 bases remaining between them. The CDR3 is CASSLGLAAYEQYF. CDR3 in DNA: TGTGCCAGCAGCTTAGGCTTGGCAGCCTACGAGCAGTACTTC.

The chain combines TRBV7-2 with TRBJ2-2; D uncertain. The germline CDR1 and CDR2 sequences are SGHTA and FQGNSA. Trimming pared 2 bases from V and 1 base from J, leaving 5 bases between. This CDR3 is built from 14 residues. The CDR3, as DNA: TGTGCCAGCAGCTTAACATGGAACACCGGGGAGCTGTTTTTT. Amino acid sequence: CASSLTWNTGELFF.

This clone has just one count. The genes are TRBV6-1 and TRBJ2-7; TRBD2 is a possible D gene (7 bases). V lost 11 bases, J lost 0 bases, and 14 bases lay in between. The CDR3 extends over 13 amino acids. Germline assignment: CDR1 MNHNS and CDR2 SASEGT. CDR3 coding DNA: TGTGCCGGGGGGGCGGCCAGCTCCTACGAGCAGTACTTC. Residues: CAGGAASSYEQYF.

This clone was detected once. V gene TRBV7-2 combines with J gene TRBJ2-7; tentatively, D is TRBD1 (5 bases). The CDR3 sequence is 13 residues long. Germline CDR1 and CDR2: SGHTA and FQGNSA. V was trimmed by 2 bases and J by 4 bases, leaving 9 bases between them. As DNA, the CDR3 is TGTGCCAGCAGCTTAAGGGGTGGATACGAGCAGTACTTC. Encoded protein: CASSLRGGYEQYF.

The V call is TRBV5-4, the J call TRBJ2-7, with D unresolved. This CDR3 is built from 13 residues. Germline V CDR1 and CDR2: SGHNT, YYREEE (reference sequence). V was clipped by 2 bases and J by 2 bases, with 8 bases between them. CDR3 DNA sequence: TGTGCCAGCAGCTTAGCCGGCCCCTACGAGCAGTACTTC. Its translation is CASSLAGPYEQYF.

This chain links TRBV7-3 with TRBJ2-1, with TRBD1 matching 7 bases. Germline V lookup: CDR1 SGHTA, CDR2 FQGTGA. The ends lost 5 bases at V and 8 bases at J; junction bases unmatched: 6. The CDR3 spans 13 residues. The CDR3 is CASSIQGMDEQFF. Here the CDR3 DNA reads TGTGCCAGCAGCATACAGGGGATGGATGAGCAGTTCTTC.

The V call is TRBV28, the J call TRBJ2-1, with D hard to call. CDR1 is MDHEN, CDR2 SYDVKM, per germline. Trimming shortened V by 3 bases and J by 12 bases, and 15 bases separated the two germline ends. The CDR3 is made up of 13 amino acids. This CDR3 reads CASSFEETERQFF. CDR3 DNA: TGTGCCAGCAGTTTCGAGGAAACGGAAAGGCAGTTCTTC.

V and J are TRBV6-6 and TRBJ1-2; D gene unclear. This CDR3 region has 14 residues. Germline V CDR1 and CDR2: MNHNY, SVGAGI (reference sequence). Trimming removed 2 bases at V and 4 bases at J, with 11 bases between. The CDR3 coding sequence is TGTGCCAGCAGTTACCGAGGAGTGGGCTATGGCTACACCTTC. Protein sequence: CASSYRGVGYGYTF.

This clone occurred once. This chain connects TRBV7-9 to TRBJ1-2; 8 nucleotides agree with TRBD1. Germline V gives CDR1 SEHNR, CDR2 FQNEAQ (reference sequence). The V segment lost 5 bases and the J segment 4 bases; nucleotides outside the gene matches: 6. The CDR3 consists of 14 residues. CDR3 amino acids: CASSGQGLGYGYTF. CDR3 sequence (DNA): TGTGCCAGCAGCGGACAGGGTCTGGGCTATGGCTACACCTTC.

This clone was observed a few times. This rearrangement joins TRBV11-2 to TRBJ2-1; D is perhaps TRBD1 (6 bases). Deletions cut 4 bases from V and 6 bases from J, with 10 bases between. CDR1 and CDR2 from the germline V gene are SGHAT and FQNNGV. This CDR3 comprises 13 residues. The CDR3 DNA reads as TGTGCCAGCAGCTCTGTAGGGGGCAATGAGCAGTTCTTC. It codes for CASSSVGGNEQFF.

The chain uses TRBV7-9 and TRBJ2-5; TRBD2 agrees at 10 bases. V lost 4 bases and J lost 3; bases outside the gene matches: 11. CDR3 length equals 17 residues. Germline loops: CDR1 SEHNR, CDR2 FQNEAQ (reference sequence). CDR3 loop: CASSWRASGSGKETQYF. In DNA form, the CDR3 reads TGTGCCAGCAGCTGGAGGGCTAGCGGGAGTGGGAAAGAGACCCAGTACTTC.

The chain uses TRBV7-3 and TRBJ2-1, with 9 bases lining up with TRBD2. Germline-derived CDR1 and CDR2 are SGHTA and FQGTGA. Trimming took 5 bases from V and 7 from J; bases not matched to a gene: 9. The CDR3 is 15 amino acids. CDR3 bases: TGTGCCAGCAGCCTTCTAGCGGGAAATCCGAATGAGCAGTTCTTC. This codes for CASSLLAGNPNEQFF.

The chain has TRBV28 and TRBJ2-7, with 10 bases identical to TRBD2. The CDR3 extends over 14 amino acids. V shed 7 bases, J shed 2 bases, and the junction held 5 bases outside the gene matches. The germline V gene has CDR1 MDHEN and CDR2 SYDVKM. CDR3 sequence (DNA): TGTGCCAGCAATCGACTAGCGGGTGCCTACGAGCAGTACTTC. This codes for CASNRLAGAYEQYF. Together with reference TRBV28 and TRBJ2-7, the CDR3 gives the full variable domain: DVKVTQSSRYLVKRTGEKVFLECVQDMDHENMFWYRQDPGLGLRLIYFSYDVKMKEKGDIPEGYSVSREKKERFSLILESASTNQTSMYLCASNRLAGAYEQYFGPGTRLTVT.